Listed here are 27 T cell receptor beta chains from one sample, sequenced in a study of cytomegalovirus exposure and HLA in healthy donors. Researchers ran the PCR with 60 Vbeta and 13 Jbeta primers. Clones were sequenced by immunoSEQ multiplex PCR, and TCRdb holds only the in-frame ones, with some missing. The table shows around 140,000 clones, with more than 60% occurring only once. Sequenced material: PBMCs. These receptors all come from a man in his forties in good health and CMV-seronegative.

This clone showed up just once. J is TRBJ1-1 and V is TRBV9; D not certain. Deletions cut 1 base from V and 4 bases from J, with 11 bases between. Germline CDR1 SGDLS, CDR2 YYNGEE. The CDR3 runs 14 residues. CDR3 coding DNA: TGTGCCAGCAGCGTATCCGTTACGGGCACTGAAGCTTTCTTT. It encodes CASSVSVTGTEAFF.

This clone was observed a handful of times. The rearrangement links TRBV5-1 to TRBJ1-2; TRBD1 aligns across 9 bases. The trim removed 0 bases at V and 7 bases at J, leaving 4 bases unmatched. This CDR3 is built from 14 residues. CDR1 and CDR2 (germline): SGHRS, YFSETQ. The CDR3 coding sequence is TGCGCCAGCAGCTTGGGGGGACAGGGCGGTGGCTACACCTTC. Translated: CASSLGGQGGGYTF.

The chain uses TRBV5-4 and TRBJ2-7, with TRBD1 identical over 10 bases. This CDR3 is 15 amino acids long. The V and J ends lost 4 bases and 4 bases, in that order; junction bases with no gene match: 8. The germline V gene has CDR1 SGHNT and CDR2 YYREEE (reference sequence). CDR3 region: CASSPGQGDGYEQYF. As DNA, the CDR3 is TGTGCCAGCAGCCCCGGACAGGGGGATGGTTACGAGCAGTACTTC.

This chain links TRBV27 with TRBJ1-5; maybe TRBD1 (6 bases). V was clipped by 5 bases and J by 2 bases, with 13 bases between them. CDR3 size: 15 residues. The V gene's germline CDR1 is MNHEY and CDR2 SMNVEV (reference sequence). In DNA, the CDR3 is TGTGCCAGCAGTCTACAGGGTTCGGGCAATCAGCCCCAGCATTTT. Its protein is CASSLQGSGNQPQHF.

J is TRBJ2-4 and V is TRBV28; the D gene is possibly TRBD1 (5 bases). The germline V gene has CDR1 MDHEN and CDR2 SYDVKM. Between the trimmed V and J ends, which lost 5 bases and 0 bases, there was a span of 20 bases. CDR3 size: 18 residues. The DNA of the CDR3 is TGTGCCAGCAGTCTCCCCCATCAGGGTACCCTAGCCAAAAACATTCAGTACTTC. Translation gives CASSLPHQGTLAKNIQYF.

The rearrangement joins TRBV7-7 to TRBJ2-1, with 7 nucleotides matching TRBD1. With V trimmed by 6 bases and J by 5 bases, 4 bases remained unmatched. CDR1 and CDR2 from the germline V gene are SSHAT and FNYEAQ (reference sequence). This CDR3 comprises 13 residues. The chain's CDR3 is CASSPGQHNEQFF. The DNA for the CDR3 is TGTGCCAGCAGTCCGGGACAGCACAATGAGCAGTTCTTC.

The chain couples TRBV4-2 to TRBJ1-2; TRBD1 is a possible D gene (6 bases). V shed 0 bases and J shed 4 bases, with 12 bases lying between them. This CDR3 comprises 15 residues. Per the germline V gene, CDR1 is LGHNA and CDR2 is YNFKEQ. The CDR3 sequence: CASSQEIRTVYGYTF. CDR3 nucleotide sequence: TGTGCCAGCAGCCAAGAGATCCGGACAGTCTATGGCTACACCTTC.

The chain is built from TRBV7-3 and TRBJ2-1; tentative D call: TRBD1 (5 bases). This CDR3 contains 17 residues. The V end was cut by 4 bases, the J end by 3 bases, with 19 bases between. Germline lookup yields CDR1 SGHTA and CDR2 FQGTGA. Here the CDR3 reads CASSSKLRQGNYNEQFF. The CDR3 nucleotides read TGTGCCAGCAGCTCAAAATTGAGGCAGGGCAACTACAATGAGCAGTTCTTC. Based on the CDR3 plus reference TRBV7-3 and TRBJ2-1, the full variable domain is GAGVSQTPSNKVTEKGKYVELRCDPISGHTALYWYRQSLGQGPEFLIYFQGTGAADDSGLPNDRFFAVRPEGSVSTLKIQRTERGDSAVYLCASSSKLRQGNYNEQFFGPGTRLTVL.

This clone appeared a single time. The J gene is TRBJ2-7, the V gene TRBV7-3; D is unresolved. This CDR3 spans 14 amino acids. Trimming removed 2 bases at V and 5 bases at J, with 13 bases between. Germline V lookup: CDR1 SGHTA, CDR2 FQGTGA. The CDR3, as DNA: TGTGCCAGCAGCTTATTAGGCAGGTCGAACGAGCAGTACTTC. It yields the protein CASSLLGRSNEQYF.

The chain links TRBV7-3 to TRBJ2-6; weak D call: TRBD2 (6 bases). Germline lookup yields CDR1 SGHTA and CDR2 FQGTGA. Trimming removed 1 base at V and 0 bases at J, with 13 bases between. The CDR3 runs to 18 residues. CDR3 residues: CASSLNRGMASGANVLTF. CDR3 bases: TGTGCCAGCAGCTTAAATCGGGGGATGGCCTCTGGGGCCAACGTCCTGACTTTC.

This clone came up once. The CDR3 reads CASSSNTRTGTREAFF. The CDR3 DNA reads as TGTGCCAGCAGCTCAAACACTAGGACAGGGACACGTGAAGCTTTCTTT. The V and J genes are TRBV11-2 and TRBJ1-1; 8 bases align to TRBD1. There are 16 residues in the CDR3. J was trimmed by 7 bases and V by 4 bases; bases with no gene match: 14. Germline lookup yields CDR1 SGHAT and CDR2 FQNNGV. The full variable domain, rest sourced from reference TRBV11-2 and TRBJ1-1, is EAGVAQSPRYKIIEKRQSVAFWCNPISGHATLYWYQQILGQGPKLLIQFQNNGVVDDSQLPKDRFSAERLKGVDSTLKIQPAKLEDSAVYLCASSSNTRTGTREAFFGQGTRLTVV.

This clone has a handful of counts. The chain is built from TRBV6-5 and TRBJ1-5; the D gene is possibly TRBD1 (5 bases). The CDR3 length is 13 residues. The V end lost 6 bases, the J end lost 6 bases, and 12 bases lay between the germline ends. The germline CDR1 and CDR2 sequences are MNHEY and SVGAGI. The CDR3 DNA is TGTGCCAGCAGCTACGGGGGGACTCAGCCCCAGCATTTT. Residues: CASSYGGTQPQHF.

CDR3 residues: CASKGTVHSYNEQFF. The CDR3 bases are TGTGCCAGCAAGGGGACAGTCCACTCCTACAATGAGCAGTTCTTC. The rearrangement uses TRBV2 and TRBJ2-1; 7 nucleotides agree with TRBD1. Trimming cost V 7 bases and J 0 bases; bases outside gene matches: 6. Germline V lookup: CDR1 SNHLY, CDR2 FYNNEI. The length of the CDR3 is 15 residues.

With regard to this clone: The junction departs from germline at one end; a sequencing error may be responsible. The chain employs TRBV7-3 and TRBJ2-2, with TRBD1 identical over 8 bases. The CDR3 length is 16 residues. Per germline, CDR1 SGHTA and CDR2 FQGTGA. DNA for the CDR3: TGTTCCAGCAGCCCCCCCGGGACAGGGAACACCGGGGAGCTGTTTTTT. It encodes CSSSPPGTGNTGELFF.

A note on this clone: At one end the junction does not follow the germline gene, possibly because of a read error. V is TRBV5-1 and J is TRBJ2-7; 7 bases match TRBD1. This CDR3 comprises 15 residues. From germline, CDR1 is SGHRS and CDR2 YFSETQ. In DNA, the CDR3 is TGCGCCAGCAGATTGGTACAGGGGTCTCCGGACGAGCAGTACTTC. This codes for CASRLVQGSPDEQYF.

This clone has just one count. This sequence joins TRBV27 and TRBJ1-2; a possible D gene is TRBD1 (5 bases). The CDR3 length is 15 residues. Trimming took off 2 bases at V and 7 bases at J, with 17 bases between the two ends. The germline V gene has CDR1 MNHEY and CDR2 SMNVEV (reference sequence). Here the CDR3 reads CASSLTGPPRSGYTF. The DNA for the CDR3 is TGTGCCAGCAGTTTAACAGGACCACCCCGGAGTGGCTACACCTTC.

The rearrangement uses TRBV2 and TRBJ2-2; 7 positions match TRBD1. V lost 6 bases to trimming and J lost 2 bases; unmatched junction nucleotides: 6. This CDR3 is 15 amino acids long. The germline V gene has CDR1 SNHLY and CDR2 FYNNEI. The CDR3 here is CASRSTGINTGELFF. Here the CDR3 DNA reads TGTGCCAGCAGGTCGACAGGGATTAACACCGGGGAGCTGTTTTTT. Full variable domain (remainder filled in from reference TRBV2 and TRBJ2-2): EPEVTQTPSHQVTQMGQEVILRCVPISNHLYFYWYRQILGQKVEFLVSFYNNEISEKSEIFDDQFSVERPDGSNFTLKIRSTKLEDSAMYFCASRSTGINTGELFFGEGSRLTVL.

This clone was picked up one time. The chain couples TRBV5-1 to TRBJ1-2, with TRBD1 identical over 8 bases. The CDR3 has 14 residues. Unmatched junction bases numbered 10, after V lost 4 bases and J lost 8 bases. Germline assignment: CDR1 SGHRS and CDR2 YFSETQ. The CDR3 region is CASSMDRAGFGYTF. CDR3 coding DNA: TGCGCCAGCAGCATGGACAGGGCGGGTTTCGGCTACACCTTC.

The chain carries TRBV7-3 and TRBJ1-2, with D possibly matching TRBD1 (5 bases). V was clipped by 2 bases and J by 4 bases, with 20 bases between them. The germline V gene encodes CDR1 SGHTA and CDR2 FQGTGA. This CDR3 contains 17 residues. The CDR3 sequence: CASSLRRLGNGGYGYTF. The CDR3 nucleotides are TGTGCCAGCAGCTTACGTAGACTCGGGAACGGGGGCTATGGCTACACCTTC.

The chain carries TRBV2 and TRBJ1-1; D unresolved. The germline V gene encodes CDR1 SNHLY and CDR2 FYNNEI. The CDR3 has 14 amino acids. The ends were cut back, 6 bases at V and 6 bases at J, with 17 bases in the middle. The CDR3 region has the DNA TGTGCCAGCAGCGCCACCGGAGGACGGCCTGAAGCTTTCTTT. Encoded protein: CASSATGGRPEAFF.

This chain uses TRBV2 with TRBJ2-3; weak D call: TRBD1 (6 bases). The V end was cut by 4 bases, the J end by 0 bases, with 14 bases between. CDR3 length: 16 amino acids. The germline gives CDR1 SNHLY, CDR2 FYNNEI. CDR3 region: CASSAEDSPSTDTQYF. The CDR3 region has the DNA TGTGCCAGCAGTGCTGAGGACAGCCCTAGCACAGATACGCAGTATTTT.

V is TRBV5-1 and J is TRBJ1-3; 8 positions agree with TRBD1. Germline CDR1 is SGHRS and CDR2 is YFSETQ. With V trimmed by 4 bases and J by 8 bases, 5 bases remained unmatched. CDR3 length: 13 amino acids. DNA for the CDR3: TGCGCCAGCAGCGCGGGACAGGCGGACACCATATATTTT. This encodes CASSAGQADTIYF. The whole variable domain, filled in from reference TRBV5-1 and TRBJ1-3, reads KAGVTQTPRYLIKTRGQQVTLSCSPISGHRSVSWYQQTPGQGLQFLFEYFSETQRNKGNFPGRFSGRQFSNSRSEMNVSTLELGDSALYLCASSAGQADTIYFGEGSWLTVV.

V usage is TRBV28 and J usage is TRBJ2-7; perhaps TRBD2 as D (5 bases). Germline CDR1 reads MDHEN; CDR2 reads SYDVKM. This CDR3 has 13 residues. V was pared by 4 bases and J by 3 bases, with 10 bases between. The CDR3 DNA sequence: TGTGCCAGCAGTTCGGGGTACCTCTACGAGCAGTACTTC. It translates to CASSSGYLYEQYF.

A single count supports this clone. The chain recombines TRBV10-3 with TRBJ2-7; 7 positions match TRBD1. This CDR3 contains 12 residues. Germline CDR1 reads ENHRY; CDR2 reads SYGVKD. V dropped 10 bases and J dropped 6; count of bases not matched to a gene: 9. CDR3 in amino acids: CASWDSRAEQYF. The CDR3 coding sequence is TGTGCCAGCTGGGACAGCCGGGCCGAGCAGTACTTC.

Only one count was recorded for this clone. V usage is TRBV11-2 and J usage is TRBJ2-5, with D tentatively TRBD1 (6 bases). Looked up from germline, CDR1 is SGHAT and CDR2 is FQNNGV. Trimming removed 4 bases at V and 5 bases at J, with 14 bases between. This CDR3 region has 14 residues. The CDR3 is CASSSQTGWETQYF. CDR3 nucleotide sequence: TGTGCCAGCAGCTCACAGACAGGTTGGGAGACCCAGTACTTC.

This chain links TRBV6-1 with TRBJ1-2; 9 bases align to TRBD1. This CDR3 spans 14 amino acids. The germline V gene has CDR1 MNHNS and CDR2 SASEGT. The J segment lost 4 bases and the V segment lost 6 bases, leaving 6 bases of the junction unmatched. The DNA for the CDR3 is TGTGCCAGCAGAGGACAGGGGCCCATCTATGGCTACACCTTC. Its protein product is CASRGQGPIYGYTF.

The rearrangement joins TRBV6-5 to TRBJ2-7; TRBD1 is a possible D gene (7 bases). The V and J ends lost 6 bases and 1 base respectively, with 16 bases between them. This CDR3 region has 15 residues. Germline V CDR1 and CDR2: MNHEY, SVGAGI. The CDR3 nucleotides are TGTGCCAGCAGCGATATCAGGGGGACTTCCTACGAGCAGTACTTC. Translating gives CASSDIRGTSYEQYF.